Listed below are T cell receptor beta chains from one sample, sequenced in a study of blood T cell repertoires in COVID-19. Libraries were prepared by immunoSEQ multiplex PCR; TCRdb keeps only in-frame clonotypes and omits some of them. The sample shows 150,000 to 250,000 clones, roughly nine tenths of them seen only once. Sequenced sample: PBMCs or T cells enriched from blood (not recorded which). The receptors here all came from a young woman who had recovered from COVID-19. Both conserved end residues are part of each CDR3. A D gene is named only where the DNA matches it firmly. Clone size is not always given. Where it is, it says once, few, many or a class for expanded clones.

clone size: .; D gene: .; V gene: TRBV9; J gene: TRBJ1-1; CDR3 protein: CASSNARGTEAFF
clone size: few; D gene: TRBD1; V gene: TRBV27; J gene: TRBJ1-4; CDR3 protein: CASRRQGYNEKLFF
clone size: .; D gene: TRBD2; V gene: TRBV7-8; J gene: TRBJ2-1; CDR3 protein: CASSLDLTSGVNEQFF
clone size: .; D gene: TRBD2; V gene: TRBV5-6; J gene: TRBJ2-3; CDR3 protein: CASSLAGTSGQADTQYF
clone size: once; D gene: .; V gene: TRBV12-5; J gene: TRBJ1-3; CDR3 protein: CASGLVQGSSGNTIYF
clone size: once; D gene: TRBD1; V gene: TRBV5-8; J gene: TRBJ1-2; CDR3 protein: CASSLQTGVNYGYTF
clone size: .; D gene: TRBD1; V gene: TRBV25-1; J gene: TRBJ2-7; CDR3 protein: CASSAGTGGYEQYF
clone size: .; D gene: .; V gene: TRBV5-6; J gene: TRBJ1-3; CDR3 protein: CASSLSEGNTIYF
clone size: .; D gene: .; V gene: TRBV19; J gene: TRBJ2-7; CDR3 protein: CASSMGSYEQYF
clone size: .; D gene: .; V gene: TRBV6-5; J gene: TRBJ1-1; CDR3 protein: CASSWRQMNTEAFF
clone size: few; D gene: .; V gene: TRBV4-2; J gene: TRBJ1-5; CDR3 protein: CASSQDLLGQPQHF